This record looks at one TCR beta chain sequence and its context. Its antigen is unidentified. Stated treatment: approximately 18 received Ad26.COV2.S at low or high dose, single or two shots; 5 received placebo; per-sample allocation not given. Day 63 after the first injection of vaccine or placebo was the sampling time. This vaccine is an Ad26 vector that expresses the Wuhan-strain SARS-CoV-2 spike. The sample comes from a study of Ad26.COV2.S vaccination and SARS-CoV-2 variants. About the study: A participant enrolled in the COV1001 Ad26.COV2.S trial arm provided the sample. The study gave Ad26.COV2.S intramuscularly, once or twice 56 days apart. Study-level results: Quantification of TCR breadth and depth may have yielded underestimates of total T cell responses.

Generated by immunoSEQ multiplex PCR, the TCRdb table keeps only in-frame clones and is missing some. The table has around 300,000 clones, roughly 90% seen once. The sequence derives from a person aged 18-65 years who received the Ad26.COV2.S COVID-19 vaccine or a placebo. The sequenced sample was peripheral blood, obtained in a trial of Ad26.COV2.S vaccine versus placebo.

CDR3: CASSPNGGEETQYF. For the CDR3, the DNA is TGTGCCAGCTCACCTAACGGCGGCGAAGAGACCCAGTACTTC. The V and J genes are TRBV18 and TRBJ2-5; D remains ambiguous. The germline V and J ends were trimmed by 3 bases and 3 bases, with 11 bases remaining between them. This CDR3 comprises 14 residues. Germline V gene sequence: CDR1 KGHSH, CDR2 LQKENI.